This TCR beta chain stems from a study of cytomegalovirus exposure and HLA in healthy donors. This clone has just a few counts. Its specificity is unknown. Study-wide findings and caveats: The authors reported that TCR beta sequences could predict HLA-A and HLA-B alleles. These predictions were accurate for most subjects in the first cohort. More clonal expansion characterized HLA-associated TCR beta chains than equally common others in a later analysis.

The trim removed 9 bases at V and 2 bases at J, leaving 10 bases unmatched. Germline CDR1 is LNHDA and CDR2 is SQIVND (reference sequence). This CDR3 has 15 amino acids. The study ran its PCR with 60 Vbeta and 13 Jbeta primers. Measured with immunoSEQ multiplex PCR; TCRdb has only the in-frame clones, and not every one. The repertoire holds approximately 160,000 clones, with about 80% as singletons. V and J are TRBV19 and TRBJ2-1; 7 bases map to TRBD1. This receptor was obtained from a middle-aged woman in good health and CMV-seronegative. The sequenced material came from PBMCs. For the CDR3, the DNA is TGTGCCAGCGGGGTAGAGGACAGGCCCTACAATGAGCAGTTCTTC. Amino acid sequence: CASGVEDRPYNEQFF.